Detailed here is one T cell receptor beta chain. This clone was picked up one time. What this receptor recognizes is not known. Base-call qualities are not available, and no considerably larger clone is one nucleotide away. This entry is derived from a study of cytomegalovirus exposure and HLA in healthy donors (dated 2017 in TCRdb). A note on the overall study: An earlier analysis of roughly 610 of the donors reported 250 to 300 Gb of sequence data and 117 million unique TCR beta sequences obtained from roughly 170 million T cells. An early release that covered more than 550 HLA-typed donors contained about 300 gigabases of sequencing data and 75 million to 100 million unique TCR sequences. Among the roughly 390 genotyped donors, more than 70% belonged to the genetic ancestry cluster associated with self-reported Caucasian donors. The study was designed to test whether signatures of past pathogen exposure could be identified by cataloging public T cell receptors. Using immunosequencing, the study profiled T cell repertoires from 640 or so subjects and related those repertoires to cytomegalovirus serostatus. In addition to the first cohort of about 650 subjects, a separate validation cohort of approximately 110 different subjects was used. To predict cytomegalovirus infection status, the study brought together high-throughput TCR immunosequencing, statistical association of individual TCRs with disease status, and machine learning. A later analysis re-analyzed previously published TCR beta repertoires from 550 to 700 donors and added high-resolution HLA genotyping to study TCR occurrence patterns. In the later analysis, no new phenotypic data were used to find candidate immune exposures; instead, reliance was placed on TCR beta sequences and their occurrence across donors. An earlier analysis of 450 to 750 of the donors used high-throughput TCR beta sequencing to judge whether each TCR beta V gene segment behaved as functional or pseudogenic. Donor age, sex, ethnicity and CMV serostatus were compiled together with the repertoire data. A later genetic analysis took genome-wide SNP genotypes for about three fifths of the roughly 700 donors and used that subset as a discovery cohort. Every discovery cohort repertoire had been produced on one sequencing platform. HLA typing included class I and class II loci at four-digit resolution. The number of donors typed differed by locus, with 629-630 for A, B, C, DRB1 and DQB1, roughly 520 for DQA1, under 610 for DPA1, and under 490 for DPB1. Four to six DR-DQ haplotypes were handled as single units for association and clustering because linkage in the cohort was strong. Among about 410 genotyped donors of the cohort, an average of around 240,000 unique TCR beta nucleotide sequences was sequenced per donor, of which approximately 18% were non-productive.

Its CDR3 holds 15 amino acids, cysteine through phenylalanine. This entry keeps only the CDR3 DNA: 45 bases, framed from base 1. The junction shows trimming of 4 bases on V and 1 base on J, plus 14 bases between the germline ends. In the germline V gene, CDR1 corresponds to SGDLS and CDR2 to YYNGEE. Results and caveats for the whole study, not just this receptor: In a later analysis, the rate of TCR association differed among HLA loci, with DRB1 alleles having the most associated TCRs and HLA-C alleles having the fewest. Only TCR beta chains were sequenced in this cohort, and the absence of alpha or paired-chain data limited detectable features. A later analysis reported that several top co-occurrence clusters appeared linked to parvovirus B19, influenza, CMV and Epstein-Barr virus. In vitro tests confirmed that a few of the cytomegalovirus-associated TCR beta chains recognize cytomegalovirus antigens. Immune exposure information for the cohort was limited to CMV serostatus. In an earlier analysis of over 550 of the donors, most TCR beta V segments were observed in productive rearrangements about 87% or about 30% of the time, broadly matching IMGT annotations. Linkage disequilibrium might explain the correlated functional status among segregating V segments, but an unknown experimental factor could not be excluded. A later analysis found that most CMV-associated TCR beta chains appeared HLA-restricted, with HLA associations seemingly driven largely by CMV exposure. According to a later genetic analysis, donors in an Asian-associated ancestry cluster had fewer N-insertions in productive TCRs than the approximately 700-donor mean. Some IMGT-functional V segments, including TRBV6-2 and TRBV6-3, could not be distinguished by the 87-base-pair reads and were therefore excluded. A further reported finding was that TCR beta sequences accurately predicted the HLA-A and HLA-B alleles for most subjects in the first cohort. At a false discovery rate of 0.05, a later analysis linked 15,000 to 20,000 TCR beta sequences to specific HLA alleles. Because HLA typing was unavailable for some donors at each locus, only the typed subset was used in association tests. Some 15 rarely observed V segments, including chromosome 9 orphons, were excluded from the earlier analysis of some 590 of the donors because counts were too low. The authors suggested that the approach could potentially be extended to other disease states and immunological phenotypes. The classifier was reported to diagnose cytomegalovirus status with high specificity and sensitivity in both the original cohort and the validation cohort. V-gene and J-gene trimming of TCR beta chains was associated with a missense DCLRE1C variant in a later genetic analysis, and the association was replicated in an independent cohort. When HLA alleles, especially DR and DQ, strongly co-occurred, attributing TCR associations to individual alleles was difficult. The presence/absence analyses assumed that sequencing depth was roughly uniform across donors, and that assumption may not be true. In a later analysis, HLA-associated TCR beta chains were found to be more clonally expanded and to have lower generation probabilities than equally common non-associated chains. Across donors, most TCR sequences were observed very rarely, whereas some public TCRs were present in many individuals. A group of highly shared sequence variants was considered likely to be a technical artifact of the sequencing pipeline. In the study, approximately 160 TCR beta chains were listed as associated with cytomegalovirus.

In total, roughly 710 healthy bone marrow donors made up the cohort. At the time of sampling, all cohort members were nominally healthy, though unrecorded immune exposures were likely present. The donor was CMV seropositive and was included in the group of 270 or so seropositive cohort members. Each donor provided a peripheral blood sample, and peripheral blood mononuclear cells were used for TCR beta sequencing. The Qiagen DNeasy Blood Extraction Kit was used to extract genomic DNA from the blood cell samples. The library was prepared using the immunoSEQ multiplex PCR assay. A mixture of 60 forward primers for TCR Vbeta segments and 13 reverse primers for TCR Jbeta segments was used in the multiplex PCR. The CDR3 region of rearranged TCR beta genes was amplified from genomic DNA by a multiplex PCR assay. The amplified TCR beta libraries were sequenced on the Illumina HiSeq System as 87-base-pair reads. The original pipeline was this. A later analysis tallied 70 million to 100 million unique TCR beta chains across the 640 or so repertoires, and roughly 11 million of those chains were shared by two or more donors. Raw reads were error-corrected and collapsed into unique sequences by a nearest-neighbor algorithm in which closely related sequences were merged to remove PCR and sequencing errors. To assign V, D and J gene segments, CDR3 sequences were aligned to IMGT reference sequences. For a sequence to be retained, a match of at least six nucleotides was required to both a V gene segment and a J gene segment. Rearrangements were called productive when the CDR3 lacked stop codons and stayed in frame with V and J; all others were non-productive. CDR3 was defined according to IMGT convention as the region running from the second conserved V-encoded cysteine to the conserved J-encoded phenylalanine. In an earlier analysis of around 570 of the donors, sequences lacking an unambiguous match to a single V gene segment were excluded. In an earlier analysis of roughly 500 of the donors, V segments were called functional above 56.7% productive rearrangements and were called segregating when the between-donor standard deviation exceeded 5%. A statistical classification framework was developed to diagnose cytomegalovirus status using the catalog of TCR beta chain sequences. In a later analysis, V and J genes were assigned by comparing TCR nucleotide sequences against IMGT/GENE-DB human TR gene sequences. A later analysis assigned CDR3 sequences and most-parsimonious VDJ recombination scenarios with the TCRdist pipeline. In a later analysis, each TCR beta chain was defined by its CDR3 amino acid sequence together with its V-gene family, and reads without a unique V-gene family were excluded. To address suspected cross-contamination and a sequencing artifact, a later analysis removed over 500 highly shared, low-generation-probability nucleotide sequences. For each public chain, a later analysis derived a clonal expansion index from normalized ranks of inferred template counts within each repertoire. In a later analysis, generation probabilities were computed using a VDJ recombination model fitted to out-of-frame rearrangements, and the results were checked against IGoR. Hypergeometric tests were used in a later analysis to score TCR-TCR, TCR-HLA and TCR-CMV co-occurrence, with a repertoire-size bias correction applied to the TCR pairs. A later analysis estimated false discovery rates by permuting HLA or CMV assignments 20 times. In a later analysis, co-occurring TCRs were grouped with DBSCAN, and TCRdist sequence similarity was added when clustering was performed within HLA-allele-positive subsets. Repertoires with fewer than 30,000 or more than 120,000 public chains, plus five repertoires with anomalous nucleotide sharing, were excluded from co-occurrence clustering. In its TCRdb copy, this immuneACCESS table keeps in-frame sequences only and misses some clones. Where compared with another copy, unresolved V genes explain less than half of these, and the others have no known cause. V and J calls and clone size are those listed in that table; D and trimming were worked out from the DNA. The sample table records 100,000 to 150,000 clones; 81% of these occur just once. The ten largest clones add up to 3.5% to 4% of the sample.

The chain is made from TRBV9 and TRBJ2-5; the D gene lacks a confident call. Source material: PBMCs. The TCR originated in a man between 18 and 29 years old in good health and CMV-seropositive. The nucleotide sequence is given as TGTGCCAGCAGCCCAGATACAACAGCCCAAGAGACCCAGTACTTC. Its translation reads: CASSPDTTAQETQYF.